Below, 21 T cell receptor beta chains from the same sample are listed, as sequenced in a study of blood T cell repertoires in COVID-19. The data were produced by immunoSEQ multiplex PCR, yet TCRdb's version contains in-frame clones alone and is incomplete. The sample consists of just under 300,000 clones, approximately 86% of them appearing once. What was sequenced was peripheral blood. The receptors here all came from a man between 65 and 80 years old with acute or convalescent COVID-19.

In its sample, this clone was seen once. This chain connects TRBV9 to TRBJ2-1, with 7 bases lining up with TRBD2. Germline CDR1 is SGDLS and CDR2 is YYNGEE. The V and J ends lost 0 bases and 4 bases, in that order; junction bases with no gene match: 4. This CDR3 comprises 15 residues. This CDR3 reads CASSVGSGQYNEQFF. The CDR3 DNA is TGTGCCAGCAGCGTAGGTAGCGGGCAATACAATGAGCAGTTCTTC.

CDR3 protein: CSATESNYGYTF. The DNA of the CDR3 is TGCAGTGCTACTGAGAGTAACTATGGCTACACCTTC. The chain couples TRBV20-1 to TRBJ1-2; D ambiguous. The CDR3 has 12 residues. Trimming took off 4 bases at V and 1 base at J, with 7 bases between the two ends. The V gene's germline CDR1 is DFQATT and CDR2 SNEGSKA (reference sequence).

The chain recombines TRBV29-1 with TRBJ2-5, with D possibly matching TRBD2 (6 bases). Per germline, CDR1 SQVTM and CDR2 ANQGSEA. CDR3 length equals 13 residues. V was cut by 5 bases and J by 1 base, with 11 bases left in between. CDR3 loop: CSVWRAPQETQYF. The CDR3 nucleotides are TGCAGCGTTTGGAGGGCCCCCCAAGAGACCCAGTACTTC.

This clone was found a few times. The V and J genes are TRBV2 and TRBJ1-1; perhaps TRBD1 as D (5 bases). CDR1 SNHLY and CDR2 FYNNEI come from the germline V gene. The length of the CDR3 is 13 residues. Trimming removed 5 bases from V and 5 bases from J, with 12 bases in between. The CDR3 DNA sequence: TGTGCCAGCAGTCTAGGGGTATGGACTGAAGCTTTCTTT. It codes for CASSLGVWTEAFF.

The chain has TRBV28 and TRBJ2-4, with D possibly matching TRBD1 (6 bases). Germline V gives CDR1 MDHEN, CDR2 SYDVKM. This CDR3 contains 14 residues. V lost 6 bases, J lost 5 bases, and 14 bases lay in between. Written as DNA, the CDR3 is TGTGCCAGCAGGGTCGGGCAGGGGCAAAACATTCAGTACTTC. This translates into CASRVGQGQNIQYF. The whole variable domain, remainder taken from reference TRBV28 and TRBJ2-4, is DVKVTQSSRYLVKRTGEKVFLECVQDMDHENMFWYRQDPGLGLRLIYFSYDVKMKEKGDIPEGYSVSREKKERFSLILESASTNQTSMYLCASRVGQGQNIQYFGAGTRLSVL.

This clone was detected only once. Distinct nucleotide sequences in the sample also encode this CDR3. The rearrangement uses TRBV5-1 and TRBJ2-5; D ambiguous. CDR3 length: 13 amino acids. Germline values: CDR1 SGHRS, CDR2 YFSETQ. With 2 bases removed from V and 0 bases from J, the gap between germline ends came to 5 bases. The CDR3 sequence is CASSLTYQETQYF. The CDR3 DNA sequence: TGCGCCAGCAGCTTAACATACCAAGAGACCCAGTACTTC.

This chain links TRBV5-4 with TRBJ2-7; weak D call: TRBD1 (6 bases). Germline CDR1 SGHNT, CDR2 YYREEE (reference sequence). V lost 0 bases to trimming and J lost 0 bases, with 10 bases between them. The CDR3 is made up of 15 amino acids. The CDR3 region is CASSLVGRGSYEQYF. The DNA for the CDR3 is TGTGCCAGCAGCTTGGTCGGCAGGGGCTCCTACGAGCAGTACTTC.

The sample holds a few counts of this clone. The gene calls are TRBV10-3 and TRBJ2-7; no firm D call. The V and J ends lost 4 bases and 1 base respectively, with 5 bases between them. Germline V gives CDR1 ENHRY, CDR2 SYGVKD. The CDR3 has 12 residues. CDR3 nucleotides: TGTGCCATCAGTGGGCAGTCCTACGAGCAGTACTTC. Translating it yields CAISGQSYEQYF.

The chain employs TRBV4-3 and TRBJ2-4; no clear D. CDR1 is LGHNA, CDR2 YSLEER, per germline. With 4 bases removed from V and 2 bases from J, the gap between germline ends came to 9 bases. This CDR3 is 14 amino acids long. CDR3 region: CASSLRISKNIQYF. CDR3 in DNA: TGCGCCAGCAGCCTTAGAATATCCAAAAACATTCAGTACTTC.

In nucleotides, the CDR3 is TGTGCCACCAGCAGAGGAGGGAGTAGAGATTCACCCCTCCACTTT. It translates to CATSRGGSRDSPLHF. The rearrangement links TRBV15 to TRBJ1-6; D remains unclear. V was trimmed by 1 base and J by 8 bases, leaving 12 bases between them. Per germline, CDR1 LNHNV and CDR2 YYDKDF (reference sequence). This CDR3 has 15 amino acids.

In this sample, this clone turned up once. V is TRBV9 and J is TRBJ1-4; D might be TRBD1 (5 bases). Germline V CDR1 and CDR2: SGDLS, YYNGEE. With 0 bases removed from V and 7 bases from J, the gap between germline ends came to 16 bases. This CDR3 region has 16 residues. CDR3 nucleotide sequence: TGTGCCAGCAGCGTAGCAGGAGGGCAGGGCGGTGAAAAACTGTTTTTT. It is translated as CASSVAGGQGGEKLFF. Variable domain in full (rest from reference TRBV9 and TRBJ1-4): DSGVTQTPKHLITATGQRVTLRCSPRSGDLSVYWYQQSLDQGLQFLIQYYNGEERAKGNILERFSAQQFPDLHSELNLSSLELGDSALYFCASSVAGGQGGEKLFFGSGTQLSVL.

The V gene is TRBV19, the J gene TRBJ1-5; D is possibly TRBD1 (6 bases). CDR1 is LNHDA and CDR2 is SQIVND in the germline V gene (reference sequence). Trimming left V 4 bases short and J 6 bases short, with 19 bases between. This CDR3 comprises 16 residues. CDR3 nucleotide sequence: TGTGCCAGTAGTACGCCCAGAGGCAGGGGAATTCAGCCCCAGCATTTT. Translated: CASSTPRGRGIQPQHF.

The CDR3 nucleotides read TGTGCCAGCAGTCCGCTGGGACACCAGAATGAAAAACTGTTTTTT. It is translated as CASSPLGHQNEKLFF. The chain is built from TRBV6-6 and TRBJ1-4; D possibly corresponds to TRBD1 (6 bases). There are 15 residues in the CDR3. The V gene lost 5 bases and the J gene lost 5 bases, with 15 bases spanning the gap. From germline, CDR1 is MNHNY and CDR2 SVGAGI (reference sequence).

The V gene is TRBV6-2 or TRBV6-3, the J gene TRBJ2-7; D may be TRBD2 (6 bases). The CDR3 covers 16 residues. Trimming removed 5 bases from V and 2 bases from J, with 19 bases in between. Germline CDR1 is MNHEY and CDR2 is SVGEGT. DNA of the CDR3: TGTGCCAGCAGTACATTTCGGGACGGGAGAACCTACGAGCAGTACTTC. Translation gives CASSTFRDGRTYEQYF.

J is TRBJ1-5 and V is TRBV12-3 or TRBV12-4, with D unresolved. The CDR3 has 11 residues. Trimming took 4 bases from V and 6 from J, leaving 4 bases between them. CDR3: CASSSGQPQHF. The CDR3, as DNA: TGTGCCAGCAGTTCCGGTCAGCCCCAGCATTTT.

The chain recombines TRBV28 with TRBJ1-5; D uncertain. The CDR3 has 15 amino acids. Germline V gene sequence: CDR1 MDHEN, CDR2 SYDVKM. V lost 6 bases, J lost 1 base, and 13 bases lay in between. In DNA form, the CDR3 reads TGTGCCAGCAGCCCAGGCAGTTCCAGCAATCAGCCCCAGCATTTT. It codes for CASSPGSSSNQPQHF.

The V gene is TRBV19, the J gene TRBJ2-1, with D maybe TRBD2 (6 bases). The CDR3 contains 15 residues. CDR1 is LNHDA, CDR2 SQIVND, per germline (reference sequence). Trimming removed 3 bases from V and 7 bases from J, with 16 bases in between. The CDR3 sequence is CASSIFFGSNNEQFF. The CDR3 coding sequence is TGTGCCAGTAGTATCTTTTTCGGGAGTAATAATGAGCAGTTCTTC.

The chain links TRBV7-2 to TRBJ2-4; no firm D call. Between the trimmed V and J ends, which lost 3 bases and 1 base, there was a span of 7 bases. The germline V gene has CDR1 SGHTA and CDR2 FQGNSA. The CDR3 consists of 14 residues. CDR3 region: CASSLAAAKNIQYF. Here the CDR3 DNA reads TGTGCCAGCAGCTTGGCAGCGGCCAAAAACATTCAGTACTTC. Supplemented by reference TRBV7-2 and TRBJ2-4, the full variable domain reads GAGVSQSPSNKVTEKGKDVELRCDPISGHTALYWYRQSLGQGLEFLIYFQGNSAPDKSGLPSDRFSAERTGGSVSTLTIQRTQQEDSAVYLCASSLAAAKNIQYFGAGTRLSVL.

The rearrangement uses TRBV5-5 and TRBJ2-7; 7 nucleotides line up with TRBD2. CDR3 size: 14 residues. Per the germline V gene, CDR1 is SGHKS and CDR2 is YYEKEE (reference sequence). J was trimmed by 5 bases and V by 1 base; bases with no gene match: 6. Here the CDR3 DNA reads TGTGCCAGCAGCTTGATGACTAGCCCCGACGAGCAGTACTTC. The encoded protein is CASSLMTSPDEQYF. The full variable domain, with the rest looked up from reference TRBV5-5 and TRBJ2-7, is DAGVTQSPTHLIKTRGQQVTLRCSPISGHKSVSWYQQVLGQGPQFIFQYYEKEERGRGNFPDRFSARQFPNYSSELNVNALLLGDSALYLCASSLMTSPDEQYFGPGTRLTVT.

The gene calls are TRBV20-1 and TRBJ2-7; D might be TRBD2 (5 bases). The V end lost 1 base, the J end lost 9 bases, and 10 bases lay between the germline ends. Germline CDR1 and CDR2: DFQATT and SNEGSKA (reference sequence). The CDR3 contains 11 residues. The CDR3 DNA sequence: TGCAGTGCTAGAGTCGACACTAGGCAGTACTTC. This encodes CSARVDTRQYF.

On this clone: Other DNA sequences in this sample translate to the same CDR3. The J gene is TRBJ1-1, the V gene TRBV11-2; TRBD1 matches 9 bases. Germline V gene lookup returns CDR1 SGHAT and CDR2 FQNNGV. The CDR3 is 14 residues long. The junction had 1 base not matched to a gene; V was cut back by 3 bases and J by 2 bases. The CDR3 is CASSLGQGNTEAFF. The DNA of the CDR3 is TGTGCCAGCAGCTTGGGACAGGGAAACACTGAAGCTTTCTTT.